Listed below are T cell receptor beta chains from one sample, sequenced in a study of shared clonotypes between healthy human individuals. Data came from immunoSEQ multiplex PCR; TCRdb stores just in-frame clones and leaves some out. Counted here are approximately 940,000 clones, approximately 76% occurring once; the ten biggest clones make up roughly 1.5%. Material for sequencing was memory CD4+ T cells sorted from blood. These receptors were taken from a man aged 18 to 29 in good health. CDR3s include the opening cysteine and the closing phenylalanine or tryptophan. D genes are given only for firm matches. The size field is filled for only some rows; it gives once, few, many or a size class.

v_call	d_call	j_call	clone_size	cdr3_aa	cdr3_nt
TRBV2	NA	TRBJ2-7	few	CASRAGVDEQYF	TGTGCCAGCAGGGCCGGTGTTGACGAGCAGTACTTC
TRBV5-5	NA	TRBJ1-4	few	CASSLRWGNEKLFF	TGTGCCAGCAGCTTGAGGTGGGGAAATGAAAAACTGTTTTTT
TRBV10-2	TRBD2	TRBJ2-5	once	CASKLAGGAETQYF	TGCGCCAGCAAGCTAGCGGGAGGTGCAGAGACCCAGTACTTC
TRBV7-2	NA	TRBJ2-3	NA	CASSLGGMSSDTQYF	TGTGCCAGCAGCTTAGGGGGCATGAGCTCAGATACGCAGTATTTT
TRBV27	TRBD1	TRBJ2-7	NA	CASSLLGTGSNEQYF	TGTGCCAGCAGTTTATTGGGGACAGGGAGCAACGAGCAGTACTTC
TRBV28	NA	TRBJ1-2	NA	CASKVGYAGYTF	TGTGCCAGCAAGGTCGGGTATGCTGGCTACACCTTC
TRBV5-1	NA	TRBJ1-1	NA	CASSLAGLGLEAFF	TGCGCCAGCAGCTTGGCAGGCCTCGGGTTAGAAGCTTTCTTT
TRBV29-1	NA	TRBJ1-1	few	CSVRSGHSSEAFF	TGCAGCGTTCGATCGGGACACTCAAGCGAAGCTTTCTTT
TRBV5-1	NA	TRBJ2-7	NA	CASSLEGDGAYEQYF	TGCGCCAGCAGCTTGGAAGGGGACGGAGCCTACGAGCAGTACTTC
TRBV19	NA	TRBJ1-3	NA	CASSTTRLSGNTIYF	TGTGCCAGTAGTACCACGAGGCTTTCTGGAAACACCATATATTTT
TRBV5-6	NA	TRBJ2-1	once	CASRSGQGPYNEQFF	TGTGCCAGCAGATCGGGCCAGGGCCCCTACAATGAGCAGTTCTTC
TRBV19	NA	TRBJ1-1	NA	CASSKDSLFRTEAFF	TGTGCCAGTAGTAAGGACAGTCTGTTTCGGACTGAAGCTTTCTTT
TRBV19	TRBD2	TRBJ2-2	NA	CASSIVLADDGTGELFF	TGTGCCAGTAGTATAGTTCTAGCGGATGACGGCACCGGGGAGCTGTTTTTT
TRBV18	NA	TRBJ1-5	NA	CASSPGGNQPQHF	TGTGCCAGCTCACCAGGGGGAAATCAGCCCCAGCATTTT
TRBV29-1	NA	TRBJ1-2	NA	CSVQATAYGYTF	TGCAGCGTCCAAGCAACGGCCTATGGCTACACCTTC
TRBV7-2	NA	TRBJ2-6	NA	CASSSGAGANVLTF	TGTGCCAGCAGCTCGGGGGCTGGGGCCAACGTCCTGACTTTC
TRBV30	TRBD2	TRBJ2-2	NA	CAWVRAGANTGELFF	TGTGCCTGGGTCCGCGCGGGGGCGAACACCGGGGAGCTGTTTTTT
TRBV30	NA	TRBJ1-6	NA	CAWSGLNSYNSPLHF	TGTGCCTGGAGTGGGCTGAACTCCTATAATTCACCCCTCCACTTT
TRBV18	NA	TRBJ1-2	NA	CASSPLPGATYGYTF	TGTGCCAGCTCACCACTTCCAGGGGCCACCTATGGCTACACCTTC
TRBV30	NA	TRBJ2-7	NA	CAWSHGGSYEQYF	TGTGCCTGGAGCCATGGGGGCTCCTACGAGCAGTACTTC
TRBV7-2	TRBD1	TRBJ1-5	NA	CASSLEVTGGFRPQHF	TGTGCCAGCAGCTTAGAAGTGACAGGGGGCTTTCGGCCCCAGCATTTT
TRBV10-3	NA	TRBJ2-2	NA	CATRDPNTGELFF	TGTGCCACCAGGGACCCGAACACCGGGGAGCTGTTTTTT
TRBV7-2	NA	TRBJ2-5	many	CASSPGASYETQYF	TGTGCCAGCAGCCCCGGGGCGAGTTATGAGACCCAGTACTTC
TRBV6-6	NA	TRBJ2-3	once	CASSSGSVGTDTQYF	TGTGCCAGCAGTTCAGGGTCGGTCGGCACAGATACGCAGTATTTT
TRBV5-1	NA	TRBJ2-5	NA	CASSLGLQETQYF	TGCGCCAGCAGCTTGGGCTTGCAAGAGACCCAGTACTTC
TRBV5-1	NA	TRBJ2-2	NA	CASRDGDVSNTGELFF	TGCGCCAGCAGAGATGGGGACGTATCGAACACCGGGGAGCTGTTTTTT
TRBV10-3	NA	TRBJ2-5	NA	CAISEYRQETQYF	TGTGCCATCAGTGAGTACAGGCAAGAGACCCAGTACTTC
TRBV15	NA	TRBJ1-5	NA	CATSRDTSNQPQHF	TGTGCCACCAGCAGGGACACTAGCAATCAGCCCCAGCATTTT
TRBV29-1	TRBD1	TRBJ1-4	NA	CSVKTGATNEKLFF	TGCAGCGTCAAGACAGGGGCAACTAATGAAAAACTGTTTTTT
TRBV18	TRBD1	TRBJ2-1	NA	CASSPQGANEQFF	TGTGCCAGCTCACCACAGGGGGCCAATGAGCAGTTCTTC
TRBV2	NA	TRBJ1-1	NA	CASSRQFEAFF	TGTGCCAGCAGCCGACAGTTTGAAGCTTTCTTT
TRBV10-3	NA	TRBJ1-2	NA	CAISWQEGSYTF	TGTGCCATCAGTTGGCAGGAAGGGAGCTACACCTTC
TRBV29-1	TRBD1	TRBJ1-2	NA	CSVGLTGAGGYTF	TGCAGCGTCGGCCTAACAGGGGCGGGTGGCTACACCTTC
TRBV27	NA	TRBJ2-1	NA	CASSPNTANEQFF	TGTGCCAGCAGTCCAAACACTGCTAATGAGCAGTTCTTC
TRBV6-6	NA	TRBJ1-4	NA	CAGGGGNEKLFF	TGTGCCGGCGGCGGAGGTAATGAAAAACTGTTTTTT
TRBV6-5	NA	TRBJ2-1	NA	CASRGTGTYNEQFF	TGTGCCAGCAGGGGGACTGGTACCTACAATGAGCAGTTCTTC
TRBV7-2	TRBD1	TRBJ2-5	NA	CASSLEGQGLKETQYF	TGTGCCAGCAGCTTAGAGGGACAGGGGTTGAAAGAGACCCAGTACTTC
TRBV18	NA	TRBJ1-6	NA	CASSDNLAGYGSPLHF	TGTGCCAGCTCCGATAATCTGGCAGGGTACGGTTCACCCCTCCACTTT
TRBV19	NA	TRBJ1-5	NA	CASSASAINQPQHF	TGTGCCAGTTCTGCTTCGGCAATCAATCAGCCCCAGCATTTT
TRBV18	NA	TRBJ1-2	NA	CASSPKGSNYGYTF	TGTGCCAGCTCACCAAAGGGGTCTAACTATGGCTACACCTTC
TRBV4-3	NA	TRBJ1-1	NA	CASSQGFVNTEAFF	TGCGCCAGCAGCCAAGGGTTCGTGAACACTGAAGCTTTCTTT
TRBV15	NA	TRBJ2-6	NA	CATSGDFLSSGANVLTF	TGTGCCACCAGCGGCGATTTCCTCAGCTCTGGGGCCAACGTCCTGACTTTC
TRBV6-1	NA	TRBJ2-4	NA	CASSSPGPKNIQYF	TGTGCCAGCAGTTCGCCGGGCCCAAAAAACATTCAGTACTTC
TRBV5-4	NA	TRBJ1-2	NA	CASSPWAPYGYTF	TGTGCCAGCAGCCCCTGGGCGCCCTATGGCTACACCTTC
TRBV11-2	TRBD1	TRBJ2-1	NA	CASSQPRDRGETYNEQFF	TGTGCCAGCAGCCAGCCCCGGGACAGGGGAGAAACCTACAATGAGCAGTTCTTC
TRBV10-3	TRBD1	TRBJ2-3	once	CAISLDRVTDTQYF	TGTGCCATCAGCTTGGACAGGGTAACAGATACGCAGTATTTT
TRBV11-2	NA	TRBJ2-5	many	CASSLYRGRETQYF	TGTGCCAGCAGCTTGTATCGTGGGAGGGAGACCCAGTACTTC
TRBV5-1	TRBD2	TRBJ2-3	NA	CASSLGLDTDTQYF	TGCGCCAGCAGCTTAGGACTAGACACAGATACGCAGTATTTT
TRBV30	TRBD1	TRBJ2-5	NA	CAWTSQGAGETQYF	TGTGCCTGGACCAGTCAGGGGGCGGGAGAGACCCAGTACTTC